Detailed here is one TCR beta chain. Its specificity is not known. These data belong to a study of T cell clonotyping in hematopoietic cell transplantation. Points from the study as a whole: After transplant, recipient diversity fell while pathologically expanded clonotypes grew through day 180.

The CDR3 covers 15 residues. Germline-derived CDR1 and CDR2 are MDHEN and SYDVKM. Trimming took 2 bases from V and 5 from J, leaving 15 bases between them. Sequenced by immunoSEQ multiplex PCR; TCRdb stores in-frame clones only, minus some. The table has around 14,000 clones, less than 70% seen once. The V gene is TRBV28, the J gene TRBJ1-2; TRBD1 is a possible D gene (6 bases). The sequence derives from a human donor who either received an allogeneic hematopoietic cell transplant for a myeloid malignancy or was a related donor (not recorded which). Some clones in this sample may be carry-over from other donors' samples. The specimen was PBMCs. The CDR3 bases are TGTGCCAGCAGTTTAATGGCGACAGGCCAATATGGCTACACCTTC. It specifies CASSLMATGQYGYTF.